This T cell receptor (beta chain) derives from a study of blood T cell repertoires in COVID-19. Study summary: Sites in the United States, Italy and Spain provided acute and convalescent COVID-19 samples.

V dropped 4 bases and J dropped 2 bases, with 12 bases sitting between them. The CDR3 is made up of 14 amino acids. Germline V gives CDR1 MDHEN, CDR2 SYDVKM. Study processing details: Amplification from reference gene primers served as the basis for estimated nucleated cell counts. Assay: immunoSEQ multiplex PCR; the TCRdb copy retains only in-frame clones and omits some. Clone size and the V and J calls come from that table; the DNA yielded D and trimming. The table shows about 170,000 clones, with around four fifths occurring only once. V is TRBV28 and J is TRBJ2-7, with D tentatively TRBD2 (5 bases). The receptor's source is a man aged 70 or older with acute or convalescent COVID-19. The sample taken for sequencing was peripheral blood. DNA of the CDR3: TGTGCCAGCAGTTATCCGAGGGTCCCCTACGAGCAGTACTTC. It yields the protein CASSYPRVPYEQYF.